This T cell receptor beta chain was sequenced during a study of cytomegalovirus exposure and HLA in healthy donors. Notes on the study in general: The classifier was said to identify cytomegalovirus status with high specificity and sensitivity.

The J segment lost 7 bases and the V segment lost 0 bases, leaving 6 bases of the junction unmatched. The germline CDR1 and CDR2 sequences are LNHNV and YYDKDF (reference sequence). The CDR3 is 15 amino acids. For this clone: Its antigen is undetermined.

The repertoire was sequenced with immunoSEQ multiplex PCR; TCRdb's copy has only in-frame clones and lacks some. The data hold about 360,000 clones, with roughly 85% observed a single time. Sequences were obtained from PBMCs. The chain recombines TRBV15 with TRBJ2-1, with 7 bases lining up with TRBD1. The receptor comes from a woman under 30 in good health and CMV-seronegative. CDR3 residues: CATSRDRDSINEQFF. CDR3 in DNA: TGTGCCACCAGCAGAGATCGGGACAGTATAAATGAGCAGTTCTTC.